This TCR beta chain comes out of a study of blood T cell repertoires in COVID-19. Study background: Acute-phase and convalescent COVID-19 samples originated in the United States, Italy and Spain. Nucleic acid was either cDNA or gDNA, and it came from T cells, B-cell-depleted T cells, or PBMCs.

The length of the CDR3 is 14 residues. Germline V gene data show CDR1 as SGHNT and CDR2 as YYREEE (reference sequence). With 0 bases removed from V and 4 bases from J, the gap between germline ends came to 10 bases. Original processing notes: Researchers report that nucleated cell counts were estimated from reference gene primer amplification. Sequencing used immunoSEQ multiplex PCR; TCRdb keeps in-frame clones, though not all of them. D and trimming come from the DNA, and the V and J calls and clone size come from that table. The data hold roughly 250,000 clones, with about 85% observed a single time.

The chain has TRBV5-4 and TRBJ1-2, with D tentatively TRBD1 (5 bases). Sample: peripheral blood. This TCR came from a man in his forties with acute or convalescent COVID-19. The CDR3 coding sequence is TGTGCCAGCAGCTTGGCCAGGGCTGTCTATGGCTACACCTTC. Translating gives CASSLARAVYGYTF.